A selection of T cell receptor beta chains follows, all from one sample in a study of CD8+CD57+ T cells in acquired aplastic anemia. TCRdb reprocessed the reads via MiXCR and lists one record per CDR3 protein. This table holds 200,000 or so distinct CDR3 sequences, 65% found once. The material sequenced was sorted CD4+, CD8+, or CD8+CD57+ T cells (not recorded which) from PBMCs. These receptors all stem from a human donor with aplastic anemia. CDR3s include the opening cysteine and the closing phenylalanine or tryptophan. The order of the fields is V gene, clone size, D gene, J gene, CDR3 DNA, CDR3 protein. A D gene is named only where the DNA matches it firmly. Not all rows give a size; the values are once, few, many and, for expanded clones, a class.

TRBV15,once,NA,TRBJ1-2,TGTGCCACCAGCAGAGCACCCCAGTGGAACTATGGCTACACCTTC,CATSRAPQWNYGYTF
TRBV7-6,once,TRBD2,TRBJ2-5,TGTGCCAGCAGCTTAGAGAGAGCGGGGGGCGGTGGGACCCAGTACTTC,CASSLERAGGGGTQYF
TRBV20-1,NA,NA,TRBJ1-6,TGCAGTGCGTGGACCGGGGGGAATAATTCACCCCTCCACTTT,CSAWTGGNNSPLHF
TRBV4-1,once,TRBD2,TRBJ2-3,TGCGCCAGCAGCCAAGATGTCCTCGTCAGCGGGGGCACAGATACGCAGTATTTT,CASSQDVLVSGGTDTQYF
TRBV6-1,NA,NA,TRBJ2-7,TGTGCCAGCAGTAGGGACGTCTACGAGCAGTACTTC,CASSRDVYEQYF
TRBV2,NA,TRBD1,TRBJ2-7,TGTGCCAGCAGTGACCCGGGACAGACTTACGAGCAGTACTTC,CASSDPGQTYEQYF
TRBV19,NA,TRBD1,TRBJ1-5,TGTGCCAGTAGTCAGGTCAACAGGGGCCGTCAGCCCCAGCATTTT,CASSQVNRGRQPQHF
TRBV5-6,NA,TRBD2,TRBJ2-7,TGTGCCAGCAGCCAAGGTTTGGCTAGCGGGGCGGCCTACGAGCAGTACTTC,CASSQGLASGAAYEQYF
TRBV10-3,NA,NA,TRBJ2-5,TGTGCCATCAGTGAGACACAGGGTACTGCCACCTTC,CAISETQGTATF
TRBV7-3,once,TRBD2,TRBJ2-5,TGTGCCAGCAGCTTGGGAGGGTCCCAGTACTTC,CASSLGGSQYF
TRBV20-1,NA,NA,TRBJ1-1,TGCAGTGCTAGAGATGGTTTTGGCACTGAAGCTTTCTTT,CSARDGFGTEAFF
TRBV7-2,NA,TRBD2,TRBJ2-7,TGTGCCAGCAGCTTAACTCTTAGCGGGGCCTACGAGCAGTACTTC,CASSLTLSGAYEQYF
TRBV2,NA,NA,TRBJ2-4,TGTGCCAGCAGTGAAAAACTAGTCACCAAAAACATTCAGTACTTC,CASSEKLVTKNIQYF
TRBV10-2,many,NA,TRBJ1-2,TGCGCCAGCATGGGAGGGTGGGGCTACACCTTC,CASMGGWGYTF
TRBV11-1,NA,NA,TRBJ2-7,TGTGCCAGCAGCTTAGGACGGTCAGGCCCCTACGAGCAGTACTTC,CASSLGRSGPYEQYF
TRBV2,few,NA,TRBJ2-6,TGTGCCAGCAGTACCCGGACTGGGGCCAACGTCCTGACTTTC,CASSTRTGANVLTF
TRBV5-1,NA,NA,TRBJ2-7,TGTGCCAGCAGCTTAGAAGTTAGCGCTAGGCAGTACTTC,CASSLEVSARQYF
TRBV7-9,NA,NA,TRBJ1-3,TGTGCCAGCGGTCGCGACACAGGCGGAGGAAACACCATATATTTT,CASGRDTGGGNTIYF
TRBV10-3,NA,TRBD2,TRBJ2-5,TGTGCCATCAGTGATGCTAGCGGGGCCAATCTGAGAGAGACCCAGTACTTC,CAISDASGANLRETQYF
TRBV6-5,many,NA,TRBJ2-1,TGTGCCAGCAGTCTTGATCAGGGGCCCTCCTACAATGAGCAGTTCTTC,CASSLDQGPSYNEQFF
TRBV7-2,NA,NA,TRBJ2-7,TGTGCCAGCAGCCCGCTTCGCGAGCAGTACTTC,CASSPLREQYF
TRBV24-1,once,NA,TRBJ1-2,TGTGCCAGCAGTTACCGGCAGGGGATACGCTACACCTTC,CASSYRQGIRYTF
TRBV27,many,NA,TRBJ1-1,TGTGCCAGCAGCCGTGGGGCGGGACGCACTGAAGCTTTCTTT,CASSRGAGRTEAFF
TRBV29-1,NA,TRBD2,TRBJ2-1,TGCAGCGTTGTAGTCCAGGGAGGGTTGAATGAGCAGTTCTTC,CSVVVQGGLNEQFF
TRBV4-1,NA,NA,TRBJ1-1,TGCGCCAGCAGCCTCAAACTGGGTACTGAAGCTTTCTTT,CASSLKLGTEAFF
TRBV2,once,NA,TRBJ2-7,TGTGCCACCGGTCCGGCGGCAACCTACGAGCAGTACTTC,CATGPAATYEQYF
TRBV7-2,NA,TRBD2,TRBJ2-5,TGTGCCAGCAGCTTAGGACTAGCTGTAGAGACCCAGTACTTC,CASSLGLAVETQYF
TRBV14,few,NA,TRBJ2-1,TGTGCCAGCAGCCAAATGACAGGGAGGAATGAGCAGTTCTTC,CASSQMTGRNEQFF
TRBV19,NA,NA,TRBJ2-6,TGTGCCAGTAGTACCCAAGGGACGGACAGCTCTGGGGCCAACGTCCTGACTTTC,CASSTQGTDSSGANVLTF
TRBV20-1,NA,NA,TRBJ2-5,TGCAGTGCTAGGAGGACAGCTAGCAAGACCCAGTACTTC,CSARRTASKTQYF
TRBV7-9,NA,NA,TRBJ1-2,TGTGCCAGCAGCGACCTCATCAGGGAAGACTATGGCTACACCTTC,CASSDLIREDYGYTF
TRBV7-2,few,NA,TRBJ2-5,TGTGCCAGCAGCCAGACTAAGGAGACCCAGTACTTC,CASSQTKETQYF
TRBV9,NA,TRBD2,TRBJ2-3,TGTGCCAGCAGTTTTTCCGGGACTACCAGAGATACGCAGTATTTT,CASSFSGTTRDTQYF
TRBV5-8,many,NA,TRBJ2-3,TGTGCCAGCAGCCGTACTGACAGAAACACAGATACGCAGTATTTT,CASSRTDRNTDTQYF
TRBV10-3,NA,NA,TRBJ2-7,TGTGCCATCAGTGAGAGCAGGTTCGCCTACGAGCAGTACTTC,CAISESRFAYEQYF
TRBV20-1,NA,NA,TRBJ2-2,TGCAGTGCTAGCAGGGTTGCCGGGGAGCTGTTTTTT,CSASRVAGELFF
TRBV19,NA,TRBD1,TRBJ2-3,TGTGCCAGTAGTCTAGGGACAGGGGGCACAGATACGCAGTATTTT,CASSLGTGGTDTQYF
TRBV11-2,many,TRBD2,TRBJ2-1,TGTGCCAGCAGCTACCAGCGGGGGGGCTACAATGAGCAGTTCTTC,CASSYQRGGYNEQFF
TRBV5-6,NA,TRBD1,TRBJ2-3,TGTGCCAGCAGTGAAGACAGGGCCGGCACAGATACGCAGTATTTT,CASSEDRAGTDTQYF
TRBV24-1,few,NA,TRBJ2-2,TGTGCCACCACAGGAAGCGGCACCGGGGAGCTGTTTTTT,CATTGSGTGELFF
TRBV9,many,TRBD2,TRBJ2-3,TGTGCCAGCAGCGTAGGTCTAGCGGCGCAGTATTTT,CASSVGLAAQYF
TRBV19,once,TRBD1,TRBJ2-7,TGTGCCAGTAGTAGCCGGATCTTGGCAGGGGGCTACGAGCAGTACTTC,CASSSRILAGGYEQYF
TRBV4-1,many,NA,TRBJ1-1,TGCGCCAGCAGCCACGGCGTCCTCGGACAGAACACTGAAGCTTTCTTT,CASSHGVLGQNTEAFF
TRBV15,NA,TRBD1,TRBJ2-1,TGTGCCACCAGCAGAGATAGGTACCAGGGGGCGAATGAGCAGTTCTTC,CATSRDRYQGANEQFF
TRBV12-3/TRBV12-4,once,TRBD2,TRBJ2-2,TGTGCCAGCAGTTACGGACTAGCTACGAACACCGGGGAGCTGTTTTTT,CASSYGLATNTGELFF
TRBV27,NA,NA,TRBJ2-3,TGTGCCAGCAGTCAACAGGGCACAGATACGCAGTATTTT,CASSQQGTDTQYF